This T cell receptor (beta chain) comes out of a study of blood T cell repertoires in COVID-19. Study at large: Specimens from acute and convalescent COVID-19 originated in the United States, Italy and Spain. PBMCs, B-cell-depleted T cells, or T cells were the source of the cDNA or gDNA that made up the material.

Trimming took 10 bases from V and 2 from J, leaving 12 bases between them. Germline V gives CDR1 MNHEY, CDR2 SVGAGI. This CDR3 region has 13 residues. Per the study methods: By means of reference gene primer amplification, nucleated cell counts were estimated. Data came from immunoSEQ multiplex PCR; TCRdb stores just in-frame clones and leaves some out. V and J calls and clone size are given by that table; D and trimming were obtained from the DNA. In the table there are about 360,000 clones, approximately 86% of which are singletons. The rearrangement joins TRBV6-5 to TRBJ1-5; D is unresolved. Input material: peripheral blood. This clonotype was sampled from a woman aged 60-75 years with COVID-19, enrolled during active disease. The CDR3 sequence: CATLQLGNQPQHF. CDR3 DNA: TGTGCCACCCTACAGTTGGGCAATCAGCCCCAGCATTTT.